This TCR beta chain was recovered during a study of breast tumors, draining lymph nodes, adjacent tissues. This clonotype was picked up one time. No antigen is known for it. One junction end disagrees with the germline gene, perhaps due to a read error. The study's findings and limits: Tumors had less TCR diversity than lymph nodes, more than nontumor tissue.

TCRdb re-called the multiplex PCR reads with MiXCR, one entry per CDR3 protein. The table records 55,000 to 75,000 distinct CDR3 sequences, around 43% of them present only once. Germline V gene lookup returns CDR1 DFQATT and CDR2 SNEGSKA (reference sequence). This CDR3 has 12 amino acids. Input material: breast tumor tissue. The rearrangement joins TRBV20-1 to TRBJ2-5; D is undetermined. The receptor was derived from a female donor with breast cancer. Some clones in this sample may be carry-over from other donors' samples. DNA of the CDR3: TGCAGTGTCCCAGAACACCAAGAGACCCAGCACTTC. Translating it yields CSVPEHQETQHF.